This T cell receptor beta chain was documented in a study of PD-1 blockade in classical Hodgkin lymphoma. Each patient experienced a relapse that followed autologous stem cell transplantation, and brentuximab vedotin exposure varied. Profiling relied on immunoSEQ multiplex PCR, and the TCRdb table lists in-frame clones only, not all of them. The sample lists some 46,000 clones, roughly 80% occurring once. The receptor was derived from a human donor with classical Hodgkin lymphoma. Sequencing was performed on peripheral blood mononuclear cells (PBMCs), taken before the second cycle of nivolumab.

The CDR3 is CASSLPHGDTQYF. The CDR3 DNA sequence: TGTGCCAGCAGCTTACCCCACGGGGATACGCAGTATTTT. V gene TRBV7-6 combines with J gene TRBJ2-3; D is unclear. V dropped 2 bases and J dropped 6 bases, with 9 bases sitting between them. CDR1 is SGHVS and CDR2 is FNYEAQ in the germline V gene. This CDR3 spans 13 amino acids.